This T cell receptor beta chain was observed in a study of a mutant IDH1 vaccine in newly diagnosed glioma. On the study more broadly: Of treated patients, approximately 60% were men and roughly 38% women, averaging roughly 40 years. Study observations and caveats: Pseudoprogression apparently lacked any relation to changes in top peripheral T cell clonotypes.

Comment on this clone: What it recognizes is unknown.

Clones were read by immunoSEQ multiplex PCR, and TCRdb kept only the in-frame ones, dropping some. The sample lists about 56,000 clones; roughly 90% were seen once. Time point of the sample: week 35, safety follow-up. Mutant IDH1 20-mer peptide, at 300 ug, made up each vaccine dose, with topical imiquimod. Newly diagnosed WHO grade 3 or 4 IDH1-mutant, ATRX-lost astrocytomas were identified in the donors. There are 16 residues in the CDR3. Germline loops: CDR1 KGHSH, CDR2 LQKENI. Unmatched junction bases numbered 6, after V lost 4 bases and J lost 1 base. The material was PBMCs, obtained from a glioma patient whose treatment included an IDH1 peptide vaccine. The sequence was collected from a man in his forties with glioma. The J gene is TRBJ1-1, the V gene TRBV18; 10 bases agree with TRBD1. As DNA, the CDR3 is TGTGCCAGCTCACAGGGGACAGGGGTTTCGAACACTGAAGCTTTCTTT. Translating it yields CASSQGTGVSNTEAFF.